Following are 7 T cell receptor beta chains from one sample sequenced in a study of cytomegalovirus exposure and HLA in healthy donors. The PCR contained 60 Vbeta and 13 Jbeta primers. The assay was immunoSEQ multiplex PCR, and TCRdb's table has in-frame clones only and misses some. Of 100,000 or so clones in the sample, more than 65% were seen once. Material for sequencing was PBMCs. Receptor source: a man in his forties in good health and CMV-seropositive.

This chain links TRBV5-4 with TRBJ2-5; 8 nucleotides line up with TRBD1. The length of the CDR3 is 14 residues. V was clipped by 4 bases and J by 5 bases; unmatched bases: 7. In germline, CDR1 is SGHNT, CDR2 YYREEE (reference sequence). In DNA, the CDR3 is TGTGCCAGCAGCCAGGACAGGGTGCGGGAGACCCAGTACTTC. Its protein product is CASSQDRVRETQYF.

This clone was counted between two and nine times. The chain recombines TRBV9 with TRBJ2-7, with 12 bases identical to TRBD2. Germline V gene data show CDR1 as SGDLS and CDR2 as YYNGEE. CDR3 length: 15 amino acids. The V and J ends lost 3 bases and 5 bases, in that order; junction bases with no gene match: 6. The CDR3 sequence is CASSGRTSGAHEQYF. The CDR3 bases are TGTGCCAGCAGCGGAAGGACTAGCGGGGCCCACGAGCAGTACTTC.

J is TRBJ2-2 and V is TRBV5-5; 9 nucleotides match TRBD1. Germline V lookup: CDR1 SGHKS, CDR2 YYEKEE (reference sequence). The CDR3 sequence is 17 residues long. Trimming took 4 bases from V and 5 from J; bases not matched to a gene: 12. The CDR3 bases are TGTGCCAGCAGCCTGCGTCCGGGACAGGGTGGGACCGGGGAGCTGTTTTTT. Translating it yields CASSLRPGQGGTGELFF.

The chain has TRBV19 and TRBJ2-5, with 8 positions matching TRBD1. CDR3 length: 16 amino acids. With V trimmed by 6 bases and J by 2 bases, 11 bases remained unmatched. CDR1 and CDR2 (germline): LNHDA, SQIVND (reference sequence). In nucleotides, the CDR3 is TGTGCCAGTAGCAGCGGACAGGGAAGACCTCAAGAGACCCAGTACTTC. Translated: CASSSGQGRPQETQYF.

The rearrangement uses TRBV15 and TRBJ1-1; D not certain. This CDR3 spans 13 amino acids. Germline V gene data show CDR1 as LNHNV and CDR2 as YYDKDF (reference sequence). Trimming removed 0 bases from V and 7 bases from J, with 9 bases in between. CDR3: CATSREAGDEAFF. CDR3 in DNA: TGTGCCACCAGCAGAGAGGCCGGGGATGAAGCTTTCTTT.

This chain links TRBV19 with TRBJ1-2, with a possible D match to TRBD1 (5 bases). Trimming took off 5 bases at V and 1 base at J, with 17 bases between the two ends. Germline V gives CDR1 LNHDA, CDR2 SQIVND (reference sequence). The CDR3 covers 16 residues. CDR3 nucleotide sequence: TGTGCCAGTAGTTCTGCAGGGATGGCGCGTAACTATGGCTACACCTTC. Translated, it gives CASSSAGMARNYGYTF.

This sequence joins TRBV28 and TRBJ1-5, with 9 nucleotides matching TRBD1. Germline loops: CDR1 MDHEN, CDR2 SYDVKM. J was trimmed by 7 bases and V by 3 bases; bases with no gene match: 10. The CDR3 contains 16 residues. CDR3 bases: TGTGCCAGCAGTTTGGCAGGGACAGGGATTGGGCAGCCCCAGCATTTT. Translation: CASSLAGTGIGQPQHF.